This paragraph covers one TCR beta chain sequence. Antigen: not known. Method: immunoSEQ multiplex PCR; TCRdb's copy keeps in-frame clones and lacks some. The table shows tens of thousands of clones, with roughly 70% occurring only once. This entry comes from a study of vaccination effects on CD4 cells after COVID-19. General study results and limits: Just 1 of 255 vaccine-induced clones in healthy recipients was cross-reactive. Missing from the study were early post-infection timepoints, and its convalescent patients were few.

Viral peptide pools were used in the ViraFEST assay to expand antigen-specific CD4+ T cells, and sequencing came afterward. Subsequent to ten to eleven days of culture, CD4+ T cells were isolated. Nucleocapsid antibody tests were negative, and the vaccine recipients had no prior SARS-CoV-2 infection. Culturing of two million PBMC per well took place with around 9 IU/ml IL-2 and 7.5 to 10 ug/ml peptides. Each culture had half its medium swapped for IL-2 medium on days 3 and 7. Trimming took 3 bases from V and 5 from J, leaving 1 base between them. This CDR3 has 9 amino acids. Per the germline V gene, CDR1 is DFQATT and CDR2 is SNEGSKA (reference sequence).

The V gene is TRBV20-1, the J gene TRBJ2-5, with unresolved D. The sample here was CD4+ T cells from PBMCs cultured with SARS-CoV-2 spike peptides, taken before COVID-19 vaccination. This sequence originates from a human donor who received a COVID-19 vaccine. Here the CDR3 DNA reads TGCAGTGCTAGCGAGACCCAGTACTTC. Its protein product is CSASETQYF.